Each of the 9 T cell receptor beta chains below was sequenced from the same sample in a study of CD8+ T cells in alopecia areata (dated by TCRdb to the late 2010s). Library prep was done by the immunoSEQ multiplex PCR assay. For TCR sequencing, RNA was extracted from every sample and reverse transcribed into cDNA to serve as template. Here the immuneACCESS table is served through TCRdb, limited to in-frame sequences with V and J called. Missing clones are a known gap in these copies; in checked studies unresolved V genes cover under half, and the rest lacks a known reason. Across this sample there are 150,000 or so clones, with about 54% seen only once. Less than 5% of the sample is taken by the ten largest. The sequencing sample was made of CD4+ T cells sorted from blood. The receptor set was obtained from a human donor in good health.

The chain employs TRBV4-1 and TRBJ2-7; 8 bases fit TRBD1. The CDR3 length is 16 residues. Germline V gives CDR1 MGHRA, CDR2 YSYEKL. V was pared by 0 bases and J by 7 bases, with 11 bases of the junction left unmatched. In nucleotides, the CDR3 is TGCGCCAGCAGCCAAGATCCTCGGACAGGGACAGGAGAGCAGTACTTC. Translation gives CASSQDPRTGTGEQYF.

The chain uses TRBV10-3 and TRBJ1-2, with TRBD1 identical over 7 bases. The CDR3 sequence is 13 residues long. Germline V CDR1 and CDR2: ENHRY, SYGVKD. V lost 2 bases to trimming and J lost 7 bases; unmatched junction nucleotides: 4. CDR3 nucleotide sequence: TGTGCCATCAGTGAGGACAGGGTCTCTGGCTACACCTTC. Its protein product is CAISEDRVSGYTF.

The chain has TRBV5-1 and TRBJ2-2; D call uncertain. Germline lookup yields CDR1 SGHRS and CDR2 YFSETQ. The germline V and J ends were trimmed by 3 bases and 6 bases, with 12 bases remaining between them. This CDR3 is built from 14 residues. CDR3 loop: CASSSSLLAGELFF. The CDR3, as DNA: TGCGCCAGCAGCTCCTCTTTACTGGCCGGGGAGCTGTTTTTT.

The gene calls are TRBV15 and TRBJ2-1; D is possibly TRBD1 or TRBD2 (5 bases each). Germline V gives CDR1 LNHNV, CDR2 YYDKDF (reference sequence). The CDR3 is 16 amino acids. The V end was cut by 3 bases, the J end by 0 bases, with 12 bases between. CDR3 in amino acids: CATSRTGLGSYNEQFF. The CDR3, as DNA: TGTGCCACCAGCAGGACGGGGCTAGGCTCCTACAATGAGCAGTTCTTC.

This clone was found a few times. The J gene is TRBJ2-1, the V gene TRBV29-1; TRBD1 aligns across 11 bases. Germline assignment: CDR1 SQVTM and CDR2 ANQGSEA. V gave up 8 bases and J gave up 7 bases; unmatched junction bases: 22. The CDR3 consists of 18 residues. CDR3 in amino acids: CSYCFRDRGIWSPNEQFF. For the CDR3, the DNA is TGCAGCTATTGCTTCCGGGACAGGGGGATATGGAGTCCTAATGAGCAGTTCTTC.

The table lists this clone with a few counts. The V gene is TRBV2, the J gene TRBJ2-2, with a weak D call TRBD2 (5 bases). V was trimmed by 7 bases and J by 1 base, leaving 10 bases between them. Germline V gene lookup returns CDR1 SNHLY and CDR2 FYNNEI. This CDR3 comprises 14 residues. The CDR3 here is CASTPRGNTGELFF. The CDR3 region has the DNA TGTGCCAGCACACCACGGGGGAACACCGGGGAGCTGTTTTTT.

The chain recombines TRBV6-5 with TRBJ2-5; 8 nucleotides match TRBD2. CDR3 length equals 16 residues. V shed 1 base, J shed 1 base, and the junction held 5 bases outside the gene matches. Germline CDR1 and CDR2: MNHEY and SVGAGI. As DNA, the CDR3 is TGTGCCAGCAGTTACTTTCCTAGCGGGTCCCAAGAGACCCAGTACTTC. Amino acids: CASSYFPSGSQETQYF.

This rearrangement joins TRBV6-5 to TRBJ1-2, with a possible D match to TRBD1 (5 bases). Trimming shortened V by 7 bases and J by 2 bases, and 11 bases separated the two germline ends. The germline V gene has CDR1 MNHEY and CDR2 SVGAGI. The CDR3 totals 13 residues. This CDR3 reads CASMRDRNYGYTF. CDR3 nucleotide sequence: TGTGCCAGCATGCGGGACCGAAACTATGGCTACACCTTC.

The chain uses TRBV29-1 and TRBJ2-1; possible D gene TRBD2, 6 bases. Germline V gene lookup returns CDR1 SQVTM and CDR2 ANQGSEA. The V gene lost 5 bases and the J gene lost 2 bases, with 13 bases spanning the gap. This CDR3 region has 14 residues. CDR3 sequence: CSVLTSNTYNEQFF. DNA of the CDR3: TGCAGCGTTCTCACTAGCAATACCTACAATGAGCAGTTCTTC.